This T cell receptor (beta chain) is from a study of blood T cell repertoires in COVID-19. The overall study: Sources were T cells, B-cell-depleted T cells, or PBMCs; the material itself was cDNA or gDNA.

This clone was recorded only once. Sequenced by immunoSEQ multiplex PCR; TCRdb stores in-frame clones only, minus some. The sample yields fewer than 150,000 clones, around 82% seen once. The CDR3 length is 14 residues. Germline V gene lookup returns CDR1 SGHTA and CDR2 FQGNSA. The germline V and J ends were trimmed by 5 bases and 3 bases, with 13 bases remaining between them. The TCR originated in a human donor in a cohort sampled during active COVID-19. V gene TRBV7-2 combines with J gene TRBJ1-2; tentative D call: TRBD1 (5 bases). Sequenced input: peripheral blood. This chain's CDR3 is CASSEPGLYYGYTF. CDR3 in DNA: TGTGCCAGCAGCGAACCGGGACTTTACTATGGCTACACCTTC.